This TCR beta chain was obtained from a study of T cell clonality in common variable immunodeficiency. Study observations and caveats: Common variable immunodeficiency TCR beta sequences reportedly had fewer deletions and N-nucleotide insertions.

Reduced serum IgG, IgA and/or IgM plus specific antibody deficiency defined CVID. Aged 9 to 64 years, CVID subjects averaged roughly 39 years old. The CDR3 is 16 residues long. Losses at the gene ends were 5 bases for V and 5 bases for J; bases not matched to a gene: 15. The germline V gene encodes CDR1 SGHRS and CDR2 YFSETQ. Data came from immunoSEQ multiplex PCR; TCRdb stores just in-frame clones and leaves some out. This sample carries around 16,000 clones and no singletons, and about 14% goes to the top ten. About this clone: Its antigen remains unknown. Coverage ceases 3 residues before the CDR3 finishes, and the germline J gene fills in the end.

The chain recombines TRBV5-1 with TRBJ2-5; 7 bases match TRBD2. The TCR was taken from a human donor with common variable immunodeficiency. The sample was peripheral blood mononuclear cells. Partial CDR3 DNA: TGCGCCAGCAGGAGGGGACTACTCGGCCTCTCGGAGACC. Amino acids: CASRRGLLGLSET. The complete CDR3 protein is CASRRGLLGLSETQYF.